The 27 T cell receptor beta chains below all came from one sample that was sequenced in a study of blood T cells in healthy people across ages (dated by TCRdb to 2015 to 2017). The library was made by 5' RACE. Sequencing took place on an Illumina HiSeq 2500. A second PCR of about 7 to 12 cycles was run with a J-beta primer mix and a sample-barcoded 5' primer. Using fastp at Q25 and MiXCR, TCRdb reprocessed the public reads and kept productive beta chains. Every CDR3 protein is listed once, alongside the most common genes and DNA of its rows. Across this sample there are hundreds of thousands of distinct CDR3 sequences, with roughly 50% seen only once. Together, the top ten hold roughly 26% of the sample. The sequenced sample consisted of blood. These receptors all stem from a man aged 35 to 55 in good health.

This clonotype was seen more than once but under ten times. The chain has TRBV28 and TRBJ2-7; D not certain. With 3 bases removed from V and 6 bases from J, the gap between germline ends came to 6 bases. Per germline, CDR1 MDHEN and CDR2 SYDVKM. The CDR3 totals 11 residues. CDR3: CASSFAREQYF. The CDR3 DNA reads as TGTGCCAGCAGTTTTGCGCGCGAGCAGTACTTC. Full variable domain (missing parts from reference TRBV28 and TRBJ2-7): DVKVTQSSRYLVKRTGEKVFLECVQDMDHENMFWYRQDPGLGLRLIYFSYDVKMKEKGDIPEGYSVSREKKERFSLILESASTNQTSMYLCASSFAREQYFGPGTRLTVT.

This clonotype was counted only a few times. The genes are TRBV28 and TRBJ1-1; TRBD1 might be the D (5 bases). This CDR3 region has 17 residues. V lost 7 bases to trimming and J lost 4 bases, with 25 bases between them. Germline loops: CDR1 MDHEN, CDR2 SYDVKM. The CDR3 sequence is CASNRGGVLRAITEAFF. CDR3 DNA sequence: TGTGCCAGCAACCGGGGCGGGGTACTCAGGGCGATCACTGAAGCTTTCTTT.

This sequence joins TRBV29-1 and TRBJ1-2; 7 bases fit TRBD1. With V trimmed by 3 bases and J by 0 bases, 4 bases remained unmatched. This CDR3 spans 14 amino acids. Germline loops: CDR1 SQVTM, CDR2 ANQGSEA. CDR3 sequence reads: CSVDGQGANYGYTF. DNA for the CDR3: TGCAGCGTTGACGGCCAGGGGGCTAACTATGGCTACACCTTC.

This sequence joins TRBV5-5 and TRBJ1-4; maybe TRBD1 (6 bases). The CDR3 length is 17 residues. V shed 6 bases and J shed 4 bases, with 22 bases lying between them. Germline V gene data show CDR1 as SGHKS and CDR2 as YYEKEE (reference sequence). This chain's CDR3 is CASTLHAGGQNNEKLFF. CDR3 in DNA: TGTGCCAGCACCCTCCACGCCGGGGGGCAGAATAATGAAAAACTGTTTTTT.

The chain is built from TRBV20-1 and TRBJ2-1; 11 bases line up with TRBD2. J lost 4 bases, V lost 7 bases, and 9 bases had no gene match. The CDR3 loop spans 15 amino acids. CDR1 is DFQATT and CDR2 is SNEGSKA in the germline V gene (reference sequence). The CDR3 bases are TGCAGTGTGGCGCGGTCTAGCGGGAGGTACAATGAGCAGTTCTTC. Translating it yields CSVARSSGRYNEQFF.

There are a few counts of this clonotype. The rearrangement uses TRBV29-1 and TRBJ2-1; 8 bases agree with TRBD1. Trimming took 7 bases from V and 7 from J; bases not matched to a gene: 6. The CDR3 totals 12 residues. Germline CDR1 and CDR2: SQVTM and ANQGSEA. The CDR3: CSGNQGANEQFF. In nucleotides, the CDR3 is TGCAGCGGAAACCAGGGGGCTAATGAGCAGTTCTTC.

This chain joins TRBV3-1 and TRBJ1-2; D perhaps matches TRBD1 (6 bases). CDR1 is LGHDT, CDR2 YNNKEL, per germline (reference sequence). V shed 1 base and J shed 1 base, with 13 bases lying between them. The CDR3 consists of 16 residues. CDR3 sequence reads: CASSQGSRGLNYGYTF. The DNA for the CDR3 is TGTGCCAGCAGCCAAGGGTCCAGGGGACTTAACTATGGCTACACCTTC.

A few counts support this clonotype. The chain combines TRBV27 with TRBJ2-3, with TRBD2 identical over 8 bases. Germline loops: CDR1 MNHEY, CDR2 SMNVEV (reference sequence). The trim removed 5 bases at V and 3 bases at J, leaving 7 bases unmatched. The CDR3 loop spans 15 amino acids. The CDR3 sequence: CASSVGSGVTDTQYF. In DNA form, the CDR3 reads TGTGCCAGCAGTGTGGGTAGCGGGGTGACAGATACGCAGTATTTT.

The CDR3 spells CASSLGLTASGANVLTF. The CDR3, as DNA: TGTGCCAGCAGCTTAGGGCTTACGGCTTCTGGGGCCAACGTCCTGACTTTC. This chain links TRBV7-2 with TRBJ2-6; D gene unclear. Trimming removed 1 base from V and 1 base from J, with 11 bases in between. CDR1 is SGHTA and CDR2 is FQGNSA in the germline V gene. This CDR3 region has 17 residues.

The CDR3 here is CASSLDFWGERQETQYF. CDR3 DNA: TGTGCCAGCAGCTTAGATTTTTGGGGGGAAAGACAAGAGACCCAGTACTTC. The chain uses TRBV7-9 and TRBJ2-5; the D gene is possibly TRBD2 (6 bases). Between the trimmed V and J ends, which lost 1 base and 2 bases, there was a span of 17 bases. CDR1 and CDR2 from the germline V gene are SEHNR and FQNEAQ (reference sequence). The CDR3 extends over 17 amino acids. Looking up the rest from reference TRBV7-9 and TRBJ2-5 gives the full variable domain: DTGVSQNPRHKITKRGQNVTFRCDPISEHNRLYWYRQTLGQGPEFLTYFQNEAQLEKSRLLSDRFSAERPKGSFSTLEIQRTEQGDSAMYLCASSLDFWGERQETQYFGPGTRLLVL.

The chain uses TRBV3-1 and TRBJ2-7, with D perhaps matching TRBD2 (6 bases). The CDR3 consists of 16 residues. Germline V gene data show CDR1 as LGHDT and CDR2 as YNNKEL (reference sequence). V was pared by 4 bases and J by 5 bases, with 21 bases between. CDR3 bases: TGTGCCAGCAGCCGCGCTGCGGGACCTCAGAAACACGAGCAGTACTTC. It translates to CASSRAAGPQKHEQYF.

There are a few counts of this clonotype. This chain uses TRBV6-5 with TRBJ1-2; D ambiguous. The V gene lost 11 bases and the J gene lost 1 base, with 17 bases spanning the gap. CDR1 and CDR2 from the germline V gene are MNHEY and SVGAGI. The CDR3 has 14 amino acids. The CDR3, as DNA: TGTGCCGTCGGCGAGGGAGGGCTTAACTATGGCTACACCTTC. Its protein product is CAVGEGGLNYGYTF.

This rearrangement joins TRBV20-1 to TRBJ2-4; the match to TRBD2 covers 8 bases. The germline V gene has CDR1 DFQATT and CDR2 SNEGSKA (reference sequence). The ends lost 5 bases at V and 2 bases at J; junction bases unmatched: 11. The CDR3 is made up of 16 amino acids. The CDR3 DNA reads TGCAGTGCTTCTTCGGGGCGGGGGGCGTCCAAAAACATTCAGTACTTC. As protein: CSASSGRGASKNIQYF.

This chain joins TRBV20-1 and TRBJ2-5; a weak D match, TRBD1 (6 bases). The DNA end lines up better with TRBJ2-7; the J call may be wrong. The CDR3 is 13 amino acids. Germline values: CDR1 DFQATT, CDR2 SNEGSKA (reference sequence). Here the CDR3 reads CSADGAPGDEQYF. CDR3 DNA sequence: TGCAGTGCTGACGGGGCTCCAGGGGACGAGCAGTACTTC.

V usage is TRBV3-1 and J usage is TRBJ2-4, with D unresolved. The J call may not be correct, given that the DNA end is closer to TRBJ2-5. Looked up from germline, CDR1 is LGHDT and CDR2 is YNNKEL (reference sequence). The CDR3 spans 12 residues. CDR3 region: CASSRLRATQYF. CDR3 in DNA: TGTGCCAGCAGCCGCCTAAGGGCGACCCAGTACTTC.

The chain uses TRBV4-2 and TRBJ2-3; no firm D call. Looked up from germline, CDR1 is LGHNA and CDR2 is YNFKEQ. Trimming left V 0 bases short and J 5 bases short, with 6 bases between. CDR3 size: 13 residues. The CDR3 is CASSQDRIDTQYF. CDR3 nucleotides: TGTGCCAGCAGCCAAGATCGGATAGATACGCAGTATTTT.

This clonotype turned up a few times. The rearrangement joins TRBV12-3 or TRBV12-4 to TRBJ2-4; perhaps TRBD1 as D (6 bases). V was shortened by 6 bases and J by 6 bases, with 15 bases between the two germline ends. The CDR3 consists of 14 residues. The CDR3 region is CASSHGQGSNIQYF. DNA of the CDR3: TGTGCCAGCAGCCATGGGCAGGGGTCAAACATTCAGTACTTC.

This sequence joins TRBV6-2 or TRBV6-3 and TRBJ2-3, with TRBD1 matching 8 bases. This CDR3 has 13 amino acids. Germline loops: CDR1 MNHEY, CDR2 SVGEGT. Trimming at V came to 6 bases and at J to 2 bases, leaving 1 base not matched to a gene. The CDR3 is CASRQGVTDTQYF. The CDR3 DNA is TGTGCCAGCAGACAGGGGGTCACAGATACGCAGTATTTT.

CDR3 sequence reads: CSVANIKQPDGTYTF. The CDR3 bases are TGCAGCGTGGCGAACATAAAGCAACCCGATGGGACCTACACCTTC. This chain connects TRBV29-1 to TRBJ1-2, with D possibly matching TRBD1 (5 bases). The CDR3 is 15 residues long. From germline, CDR1 is SQVTM and CDR2 ANQGSEA. V was pared by 6 bases and J by 10 bases, with 27 bases between.

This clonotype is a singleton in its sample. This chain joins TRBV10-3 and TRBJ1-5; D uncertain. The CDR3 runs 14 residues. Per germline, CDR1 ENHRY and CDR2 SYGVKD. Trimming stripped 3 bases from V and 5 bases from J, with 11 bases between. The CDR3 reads CAISEGSDYQPQHF. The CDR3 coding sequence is TGTGCCATCAGTGAAGGTAGTGATTATCAGCCCCAGCATTTT.

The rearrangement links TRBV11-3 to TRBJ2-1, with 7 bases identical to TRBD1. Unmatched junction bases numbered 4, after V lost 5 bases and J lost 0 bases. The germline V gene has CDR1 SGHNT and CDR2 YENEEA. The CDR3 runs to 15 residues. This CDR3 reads CASSNRGASYNEQFF. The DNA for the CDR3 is TGTGCCAGCAGCAACAGGGGAGCCTCCTACAATGAGCAGTTCTTC.

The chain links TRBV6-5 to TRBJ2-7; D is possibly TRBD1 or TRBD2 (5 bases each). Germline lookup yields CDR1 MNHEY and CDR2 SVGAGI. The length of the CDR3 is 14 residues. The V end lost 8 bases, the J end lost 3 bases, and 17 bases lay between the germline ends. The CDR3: CASGNHRDGYEQYF. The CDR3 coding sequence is TGTGCCAGCGGAAACCACCGGGACGGCTACGAGCAGTACTTC.

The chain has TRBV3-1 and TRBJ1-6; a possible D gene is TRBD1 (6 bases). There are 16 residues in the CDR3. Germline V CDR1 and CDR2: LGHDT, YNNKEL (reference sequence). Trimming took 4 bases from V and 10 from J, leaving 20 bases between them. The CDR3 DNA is TGTGCCAGCAGCCCCTTGAACAGGGTGGGAAACTCACCCCTCCACTTT. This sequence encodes CASSPLNRVGNSPLHF.

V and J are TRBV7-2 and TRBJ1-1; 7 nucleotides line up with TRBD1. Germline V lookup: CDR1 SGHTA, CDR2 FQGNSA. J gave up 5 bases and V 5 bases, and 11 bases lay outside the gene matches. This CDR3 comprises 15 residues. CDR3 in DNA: TGTGCCAGCAGCGTACAGGGGTCGGGGATTACTGAAGCTTTCTTT. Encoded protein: CASSVQGSGITEAFF.

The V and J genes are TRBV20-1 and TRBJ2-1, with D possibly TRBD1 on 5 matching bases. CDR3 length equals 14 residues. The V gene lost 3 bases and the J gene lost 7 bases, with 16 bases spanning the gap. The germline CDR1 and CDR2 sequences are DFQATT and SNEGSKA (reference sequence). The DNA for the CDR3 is TGCAGTGCTAGTCGGCAGGGCGCCCCAAATGAGCAGTTCTTC. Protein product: CSASRQGAPNEQFF.

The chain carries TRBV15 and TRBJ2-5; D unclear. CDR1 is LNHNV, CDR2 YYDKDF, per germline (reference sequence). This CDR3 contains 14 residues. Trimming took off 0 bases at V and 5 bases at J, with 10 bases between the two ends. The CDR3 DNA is TGTGCCACCAGCAGAGACGGGTCCCGGGAGACCCAGTACTTC. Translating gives CATSRDGSRETQYF.

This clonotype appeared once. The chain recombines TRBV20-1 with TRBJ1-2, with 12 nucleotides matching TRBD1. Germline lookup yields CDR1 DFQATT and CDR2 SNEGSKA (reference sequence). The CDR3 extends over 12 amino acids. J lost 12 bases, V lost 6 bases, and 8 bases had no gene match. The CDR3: CSAPGTGGVDTF. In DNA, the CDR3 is TGCAGTGCCCCCGGGACAGGGGGCGTTGACACCTTC.